This T cell receptor beta chain was identified in a study of cytomegalovirus exposure and HLA in healthy donors (dated by TCRdb to the late 2010s). Regarding the complete study: In an earlier analysis of 550 to 750 of the donors, less than 350 Gb of sequence data and 100 million or so unique TCR beta sequences from 150 million to 200 million T cells were reported. An early release that covered fewer than 750 HLA-typed donors contained 300 to 350 gigabases of sequencing data and 65 million to 100 million unique TCR sequences. Of the 300 to 500 genotyped donors, 65% to 90% were placed in the genetic ancestry cluster associated with self-reported Caucasian donors. The study was designed to test whether signatures of past pathogen exposure could be identified by cataloging public T cell receptors. Using immunosequencing, the study profiled T cell repertoires from roughly 650 subjects and related those repertoires to cytomegalovirus serostatus. In addition to the first cohort of several hundred subjects, a separate validation cohort of some 120 different subjects was used. The study combined high-throughput TCR immunosequencing, statistical association of individual TCRs with disease status, and machine learning to predict cytomegalovirus infection status. A later analysis re-examined previously published TCR beta repertoires from just over 650 donors and added high-resolution HLA genotyping to investigate patterns of TCR occurrence. The later analysis used no new phenotypic data to find candidate immune exposures, relying instead on TCR beta sequences and their occurrence across donors. An earlier analysis of approximately 640 of the donors applied high-throughput TCR beta sequencing to assess whether each TCR beta V gene segment acted as functional or pseudogenic. Alongside the repertoire data, information on donor age, sex, ethnicity and CMV serostatus was compiled. Genome-wide SNP genotypes for about three fifths of the roughly 700 donors were used in a later genetic analysis, which treated that subset as a discovery cohort. All discovery cohort repertoires had been generated using a single sequencing platform. HLA typing covered class I and class II loci at four-digit resolution. Typing coverage differed by locus: A, B, C, DRB1 and DQB1 were typed in about 620-630 donors, DQA1 in 500 to 550, DPA1 in roughly 590, and DPB1 in just under 480. About five DR-DQ haplotypes were handled as single units for association and clustering because linkage in the cohort was strong. Among 350 to 400 genotyped donors of the cohort, an average of around 240,000 unique TCR beta nucleotide sequences were sequenced per donor, roughly 20% of them non-productive.

The cohort consisted of approximately 670 healthy bone marrow donors. At the time of sampling, all cohort members were nominally healthy, though unrecorded immune exposures were likely present. The donor tested CMV seronegative and was one of the 352 seronegative cohort members. Each donor provided a peripheral blood sample, and peripheral blood mononuclear cells were used for TCR beta sequencing. The Qiagen DNeasy Blood Extraction Kit was used to extract genomic DNA from the blood cell samples. Here is what the overall study found, with its caveats: This cohort had only TCR beta chains sequenced, and the lack of alpha or paired-chain data limited which features could be detected. Compared with equally common non-associated chains, HLA-associated TCR beta chains in a later analysis were more clonally expanded and had lower generation probabilities. Correlated functional status among segregating V segments might reflect linkage disequilibrium, but an unknown experimental factor could not be ruled out. According to a later genetic analysis, donors in an Asian-associated ancestry cluster had fewer N-insertions in productive TCRs than the approximately 700-donor mean. According to a later analysis, parvovirus B19, influenza, CMV and Epstein-Barr virus appeared linked to several top co-occurrence clusters. In vitro tests confirmed that a few of the cytomegalovirus-associated TCR beta chains recognize cytomegalovirus antigens. When HLA alleles, especially DR and DQ, strongly co-occurred, TCR associations were difficult to assign to individual alleles. A later analysis found that most CMV-associated TCR beta chains appeared HLA-restricted, with HLA associations seemingly driven largely by CMV exposure. An earlier analysis of approximately 530 of the donors showed that most TCR beta V segments appeared in productive rearrangements either about 87% or about 30% of the time, which broadly matched IMGT annotations. In a later analysis, TCR association rates were found to vary across HLA loci, with the most associated TCRs seen for DRB1 alleles and the fewest for HLA-C alleles. Because counts were too low, 15 to 20 rarely observed V segments, including chromosome 9 orphons, were excluded from the earlier analysis of under 650 of the donors. A total of roughly 160 TCR beta chains were listed by the study as associated with cytomegalovirus. Because HLA typing was missing for some donors at each locus, association tests included only the typed subset. Some IMGT-functional V segments, including TRBV6-2 and TRBV6-3, could not be told apart with the 87-base-pair reads, so those segments were excluded. An association between a missense DCLRE1C variant and V-gene and J-gene trimming of TCR beta chains was found in a later genetic analysis and replicated in an independent cohort. According to the authors, the approach could potentially be generalized to other disease states and immunological phenotypes. For the cohort, immune exposure information was limited to CMV serostatus. A further reported finding was that TCR beta sequences accurately predicted the HLA-A and HLA-B alleles for most subjects in the first cohort. In a later analysis, around 17,000 TCR beta sequences were associated with specific HLA alleles at a false discovery rate of 0.05. Sequencing depth was assumed to be roughly uniform across donors in the presence/absence analyses, though that assumption may not hold. In both the original and validation cohorts, the classifier was reported to diagnose cytomegalovirus status with high specificity and sensitivity. The sequencing pipeline was judged likely to have produced a cluster of highly shared sequence variants as a technical artifact. While some public TCRs were present in many individuals, most TCR sequences turned up only very rarely across donors.

Receptors were amplified or captured by the immunoSEQ multiplex PCR assay. The multiplex PCR relied on a mix of 60 forward primers for TCR Vbeta segments and 13 reverse primers for TCR Jbeta segments. The CDR3 region of rearranged TCR beta genes was amplified from genomic DNA by a multiplex PCR assay. The Illumina HiSeq System was used to sequence the amplified TCR beta libraries as 87-base-pair reads. On the authors' methods: Across the 666 repertoires, a later analysis counted some 81 million unique TCR beta chains, approximately 10 million of which were shared by at least two donors. Raw reads were error-corrected and collapsed into unique sequences by a nearest-neighbor algorithm in which closely related sequences were merged to remove PCR and sequencing errors. CDR3 sequences were aligned to IMGT reference sequences to assign V, D and J gene segments. Each retained sequence needed at least a six-nucleotide match to both a V gene segment and a J gene segment. Rearrangements were called productive when the CDR3 lacked stop codons and stayed in frame with V and J; all others were non-productive. CDR3 was defined by IMGT convention, running from the second conserved V-encoded cysteine to the conserved J-encoded phenylalanine. Sequences without an unambiguous match to a single V gene segment were excluded from the earlier analysis of several hundred of the donors. In an earlier analysis of a few hundred of the donors, V segments were called functional above 56.7% productive rearrangements and were called segregating when the between-donor standard deviation exceeded 5%. A statistical classification framework was built to diagnose cytomegalovirus status from the catalog of TCR beta chain sequences. In a later analysis, TCR nucleotide sequences were compared against IMGT/GENE-DB human TR gene sequences so that V and J genes could be assigned. In a later analysis, CDR3 sequences and most-parsimonious VDJ recombination scenarios were assigned using the TCRdist pipeline. In a later analysis, each TCR beta chain was defined by its CDR3 amino acid sequence together with its V-gene family, and reads lacking a unique V-gene family were excluded. A later analysis removed several hundred highly shared, low-generation-probability nucleotide sequences to deal with suspected cross-contamination and a sequencing artifact. For each public chain, a later analysis derived a clonal expansion index from normalized ranks of inferred template counts within each repertoire. A later analysis computed generation probabilities with a VDJ recombination model fitted to out-of-frame rearrangements, and checked the results against IGoR. Hypergeometric tests were used in a later analysis to score TCR-TCR, TCR-HLA and TCR-CMV co-occurrence, with a repertoire-size bias correction applied to the TCR pairs. False discovery rates were estimated in a later analysis by permuting HLA or CMV assignments 20 times. A later analysis grouped co-occurring TCRs with DBSCAN, adding TCRdist sequence similarity when clustering within HLA-allele-positive subsets. Repertoires with fewer than 30,000 or more than 120,000 public chains, plus five repertoires with anomalous nucleotide sharing, were excluded from co-occurrence clustering. TCRdb provides this immuneACCESS table in a form limited to in-frame rearrangements. Some clones are lacking; in checked studies, under half of them reflect an unresolved V gene, and why the rest are absent is not known. The V and J calls and clone size come from that table; D and trimming were worked out from the DNA. The sample table records roughly 130,000 clones; 75% to 90% of these occur just once. In total, the top ten clones hold 1% of the sample.

On this clone: It has no known antigen specificity. No qualities accompany the bases; no much larger clone lies one base away.

Compared with germline, V lacks 3 bases and J lacks 0 bases; bases without a gene match: 3. The germline V gene supplies CDR1 SGHTA and CDR2 FQGNSA. The CDR3 contains 15 residues, cysteine and phenylalanine counted. The kept DNA is CDR3 alone, 45 bases in frame from the first base. The chain is encoded by TRBV7-2 joined to TRBJ1-2; TRBD1 matches 8 bases in the middle. The clonotype originates from a man aged 40-49 years in good health and CMV-seronegative. Sequenced input: PBMCs. The CDR3 amino acid sequence is: CASSFGDRTNYGYTF. At the DNA level, the sequence is TGTGCCAGCAGCTTCGGGGACAGGACTAACTATGGCTACACCTTC.